This T cell receptor beta chain was sequenced during a study of shared clonotypes between healthy human individuals. Over several immunoSEQ plates, each subset's genomic DNA was distributed in even portions. It was on ten immunoSEQ deep assay plates that unsorted PBMC DNA was sequenced. Assay: immunoSEQ multiplex PCR; the TCRdb copy retains only in-frame clones and omits some. Counted here are hundreds of thousands of clones, 76% occurring once; the ten biggest clones make up over 10%. Germline V lookup: CDR1 SGHTA, CDR2 FQGTGA. V was pared by 5 bases and J by 2 bases, with 22 bases between. This CDR3 region has 17 residues.

The chain is built from TRBV7-3 and TRBJ2-7, with a weak D call TRBD2 (6 bases). The sample comprised PBMCs. The source is a middle-aged woman in good health. Some clones in this sample may be carry-over from other donors' samples. The CDR3 DNA sequence: TGTGCCAGCAGCCCCCCATGGCGGGATGGGCCGACCTACGAGCAGTACTTC. It encodes CASSPPWRDGPTYEQYF.